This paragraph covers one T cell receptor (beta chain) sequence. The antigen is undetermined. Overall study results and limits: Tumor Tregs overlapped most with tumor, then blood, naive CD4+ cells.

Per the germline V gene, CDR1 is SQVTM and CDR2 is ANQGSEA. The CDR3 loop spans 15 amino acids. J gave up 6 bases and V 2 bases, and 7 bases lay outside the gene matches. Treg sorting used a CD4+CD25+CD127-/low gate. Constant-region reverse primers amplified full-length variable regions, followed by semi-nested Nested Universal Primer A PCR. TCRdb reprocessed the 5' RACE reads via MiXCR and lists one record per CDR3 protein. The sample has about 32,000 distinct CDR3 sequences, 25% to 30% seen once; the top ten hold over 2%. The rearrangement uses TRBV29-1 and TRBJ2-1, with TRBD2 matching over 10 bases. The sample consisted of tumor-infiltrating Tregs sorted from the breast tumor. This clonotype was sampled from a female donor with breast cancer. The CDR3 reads CSVERPAGGFNEQFF. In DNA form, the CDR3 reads TGCAGCGTTGAACGACCAGCGGGAGGGTTCAATGAGCAGTTCTTC.